Shown below are 5 T cell receptor beta chains from a single sample sequenced in a study of post-analysis software for immune sequencing data. Study results and caveats: Included in a set of four or five TRBV segments more frequent in patients than controls were TRBV5-6, TRBV5-1 and TRBV20-1.

Tagging with unique molecular identifiers was a feature of the TCR beta cDNA libraries. TCRdb reanalysed the PCR reads using MiXCR and keeps one entry per CDR3 protein. The sample holds 250,000 to 300,000 distinct CDR3 sequences, 35% to 40% seen once. No antigen is known for these receptors. The source material was blood. These receptors all stem from a girl aged 10-17 years with multiple sclerosis.

The chain carries TRBV2 and TRBJ2-3; 9 bases line up with TRBD1. This CDR3 has 15 amino acids. The trim removed 8 bases at V and 6 bases at J, leaving 12 bases unmatched. Germline CDR1 SNHLY, CDR2 FYNNEI. The CDR3 spells CASSLRGQGYDTQYF. In DNA form, the CDR3 reads TGTGCCAGCTCTCTAAGGGGACAGGGATACGATACGCAGTATTTT.

A remark on this clonotype: Just one base apart from a much larger clone, this may be a read error. The chain has TRBV29-1 and TRBJ1-2; 8 bases map to TRBD1. V trimming: 4 bases; J trimming: 8 bases; junction bases outside the gene matches: 6. CDR1 SQVTM and CDR2 ANQGSEA come from the germline V gene. The CDR3 extends over 12 amino acids. The CDR3 sequence is CSVAGQGGGYTF. The CDR3 coding sequence is TGCAGCGTTGCTGGACAGGGAGGAGGCTACACCTTC.

The chain employs TRBV29-1 and TRBJ1-2; D uncertain. Germline assignment: CDR1 SQVTM and CDR2 ANQGSEA. V lost 0 bases, J lost 2 bases, and 7 bases lay in between. CDR3 size: 13 residues. The CDR3: CSVEDNRNYGYTF. CDR3 DNA sequence: TGCAGCGTTGAAGATAACAGAAACTATGGCTACACCTTC. Complete variable domain (other parts from reference TRBV29-1 and TRBJ1-2): SAVISQKPSRDICQRGTSLTIQCQVDSQVTMMFWYRQQPGQSLTLIATANQGSEATYESGFVIDKFPISRPNLTFSTLTVSNMSPEDSSIYLCSVEDNRNYGYTFGSGTRLTVV.

Note on this clonotype: A read error is possible here, since a much larger clone lies one base away. The chain joins TRBV25-1 to TRBJ2-1; 8 bases are a match to TRBD1. V was clipped by 6 bases and J by 7 bases; unmatched bases: 14. Germline V gene sequence: CDR1 MGHDK, CDR2 SYGVNS. The CDR3 loop spans 16 amino acids. CDR3 residues: CASSLMGTGIKNEQFF. Written as DNA, the CDR3 is TGTGCCAGCAGCCTGATGGGGACAGGAATCAAAAATGAGCAGTTCTTC. Variable domain in full (rest from reference TRBV25-1 and TRBJ2-1): EADIYQTPRYLVIGTGKKITLECSQTMGHDKMYWYQQDPGMELHLIHYSYGVNSTEKGDLSSESTVSRIRTEHFPLTLESARPSHTSQYLCASSLMGTGIKNEQFFGPGTRLTVL.

This clonotype was recorded at least ten times. The V call is TRBV24-1, the J call TRBJ2-3; TRBD1 matches at 8 bases. Germline V CDR1 and CDR2: KGHDR, SFDVKD. V lost 3 bases to trimming and J lost 6 bases; unmatched junction nucleotides: 7. CDR3 size: 15 residues. CDR3 DNA sequence: TGTGCCACCAGTGATCCGGACAGGGCCGTTGATACGCAGTATTTT. This codes for CATSDPDRAVDTQYF.